This is a list of T cell receptor beta chains from one sample in a study of cytomegalovirus exposure and HLA in healthy donors. TCRdb's copy holds only in-frame clones and misses some; the assay was immunoSEQ multiplex PCR. The sample has under 200,000 clones, around 84% seen once. The sample was PBMCs. These receptors came from a male donor in good health and CMV-seropositive. The CDR3 runs from the conserved cysteine through the conserved F or W. Each record gives: D gene, V gene, J gene, clone size, CDR3 DNA, CDR3 protein. D genes are given only for firm matches. Some rows mark clone size as missing; the rest say once, few, many or name a class of expanded clone.

d_gene: TRBD1
v_gene: TRBV19
j_gene: TRBJ1-5
abundance: .
CDR3nt: TGTGCCAGTAGTATAGGGACAGGGGGCGGCCAGCCCCAGCATTTT
CDR3aa: CASSIGTGGGQPQHF

d_gene: .
v_gene: TRBV28
j_gene: TRBJ1-1
abundance: few
CDR3nt: TGTGCCAGCAGTACCGACAGTTACACTGAAGCTTTCTTT
CDR3aa: CASSTDSYTEAFF

d_gene: TRBD1
v_gene: TRBV28
j_gene: TRBJ1-2
abundance: .
CDR3nt: TGTGCCAGCAGTTTCTCCGGGACAGGGACCCACTCGCTCTATGGCTACACCTTC
CDR3aa: CASSFSGTGTHSLYGYTF

d_gene: TRBD2
v_gene: TRBV2
j_gene: TRBJ2-5
abundance: .
CDR3nt: TGTGCCAGCACTAAAGATCTAGTAGCGGGGGGGCCCCAGTACTTC
CDR3aa: CASTKDLVAGGPQYF

d_gene: .
v_gene: TRBV6-5
j_gene: TRBJ1-5
abundance: .
CDR3nt: TGTGCCAGCAGTTTTACGGATCAGCCCCAGCATTTT
CDR3aa: CASSFTDQPQHF

d_gene: .
v_gene: TRBV7-6
j_gene: TRBJ2-7
abundance: .
CDR3nt: TGTGCCAGCAGCTCCTGGGGGCTCTCCTCCTACGAGCAGTACTTC
CDR3aa: CASSSWGLSSYEQYF

d_gene: TRBD1
v_gene: TRBV5-1
j_gene: TRBJ1-1
abundance: .
CDR3nt: TGCGCCAGCAGCATAAGGACAGGGGGAAACACTGAAGCTTTCTTT
CDR3aa: CASSIRTGGNTEAFF

d_gene: .
v_gene: TRBV9
j_gene: TRBJ2-7
abundance: few
CDR3nt: TGTGCCAGCAGCGTAGGGGGGGGCCGGGGCGGACTAACGTCCTACGAGCAGTACTTC
CDR3aa: CASSVGGGRGGLTSYEQYF

d_gene: .
v_gene: TRBV10-2
j_gene: TRBJ2-3
abundance: once
CDR3nt: TGCGCCAGCAGTGAGTCGTCTAGTCTAAATTTT
CDR3aa: CASSESSSLNF

d_gene: .
v_gene: TRBV9
j_gene: TRBJ2-1
abundance: .
CDR3nt: TGTGCCAGCAGCCCTAGCTACAGTGAGCAGTTCTTC
CDR3aa: CASSPSYSEQFF

d_gene: .
v_gene: TRBV30
j_gene: TRBJ1-4
abundance: .
CDR3nt: TGTGCCTGGAGTCCTCAATCAGGTGGGACACTCGGATTT
CDR3aa: CAWSPQSGGTLGF

d_gene: TRBD1
v_gene: TRBV7-8
j_gene: TRBJ1-1
abundance: .
CDR3nt: TGTGCCAGCAGCTTAGCTTCGTCCCTGACAGGGTCCCACACTGAAGCTTTCTTT
CDR3aa: CASSLASSLTGSHTEAFF

d_gene: TRBD1
v_gene: TRBV4-3
j_gene: TRBJ2-4
abundance: few
CDR3nt: TGCGCCAGCAGCCAAGTGGACAGGGACAAAAACAGTCAGTACTTC
CDR3aa: CASSQVDRDKNSQYF

d_gene: .
v_gene: TRBV9
j_gene: TRBJ2-7
abundance: once
CDR3nt: TGTGCCAGCAGCGTAGGAGAGGGAAGTTCCTACGAGCAGTACTTC
CDR3aa: CASSVGEGSSYEQYF

d_gene: TRBD2
v_gene: TRBV25-1
j_gene: TRBJ2-5
abundance: .
CDR3nt: TGTGCCAGCAGTGAAATCCTAGCGGGGGAGACCCAGTACTTC
CDR3aa: CASSEILAGETQYF

d_gene: .
v_gene: TRBV6-6
j_gene: TRBJ1-3
abundance: once
CDR3nt: TGTGCCAGCAGTTCTAGGACAGCCGGAAACACCATATATTTT
CDR3aa: CASSSRTAGNTIYF

d_gene: .
v_gene: TRBV5-1
j_gene: TRBJ2-7
abundance: .
CDR3nt: TGCGCCAGCAGGGTCGATATTCCCAGCTCCTACGAGCAGTACTTC
CDR3aa: CASRVDIPSSYEQYF

d_gene: .
v_gene: TRBV5-4
j_gene: TRBJ2-1
abundance: .
CDR3nt: TGTGCCAGCAGCCACGACCTAATGGCGGCAACCTACAATGAGCAGTTCTTC
CDR3aa: CASSHDLMAATYNEQFF

d_gene: .
v_gene: TRBV6-5
j_gene: TRBJ1-1
abundance: .
CDR3nt: TGTGCCAGCAGTTATGTGGGGGGAGTCACTGAAGCTTTCTTT
CDR3aa: CASSYVGGVTEAFF

d_gene: .
v_gene: TRBV6-1
j_gene: TRBJ1-2
abundance: .
CDR3nt: TGTGCCAGCGCGTCGGCTCAGGGAACCGGCTATGGCTACACCTTC
CDR3aa: CASASAQGTGYGYTF

d_gene: .
v_gene: TRBV5-5
j_gene: TRBJ1-3
abundance: .
CDR3nt: TGTGCCAGCAGCTGGCAGGGCGGAAACACCATATATTTT
CDR3aa: CASSWQGGNTIYF

d_gene: .
v_gene: TRBV10-2
j_gene: TRBJ1-1
abundance: .
CDR3nt: TGCGCCAGCAGCCGACAGCTGAACACTGAAGCTTTCTTT
CDR3aa: CASSRQLNTEAFF

d_gene: .
v_gene: TRBV11-3
j_gene: TRBJ2-6
abundance: few
CDR3nt: TGTGCCAGCAGCCACTCTGGGGCCAACGGCCTGACTTTC
CDR3aa: CASSHSGANGLTF